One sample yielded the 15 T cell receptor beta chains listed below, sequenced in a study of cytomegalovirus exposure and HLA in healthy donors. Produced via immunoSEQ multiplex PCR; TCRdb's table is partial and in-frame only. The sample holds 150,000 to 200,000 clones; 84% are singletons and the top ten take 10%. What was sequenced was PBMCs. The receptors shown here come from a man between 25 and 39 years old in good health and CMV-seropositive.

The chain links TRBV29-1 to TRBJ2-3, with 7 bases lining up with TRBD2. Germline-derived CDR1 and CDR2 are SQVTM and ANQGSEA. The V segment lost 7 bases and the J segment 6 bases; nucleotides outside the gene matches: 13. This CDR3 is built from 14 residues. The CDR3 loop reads CSAAIAVGGDTQYF. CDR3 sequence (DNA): TGCAGCGCCGCCATAGCGGTCGGGGGGGATACGCAGTATTTT.

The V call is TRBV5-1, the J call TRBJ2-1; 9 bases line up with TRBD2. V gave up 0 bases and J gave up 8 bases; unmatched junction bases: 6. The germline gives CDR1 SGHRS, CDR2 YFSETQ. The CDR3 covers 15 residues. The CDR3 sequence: CASSLARGRGDEQFF. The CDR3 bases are TGCGCCAGCAGCTTGGCGCGCGGGAGGGGGGATGAGCAGTTCTTC. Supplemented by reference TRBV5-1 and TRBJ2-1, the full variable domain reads KAGVTQTPRYLIKTRGQQVTLSCSPISGHRSVSWYQQTPGQGLQFLFEYFSETQRNKGNFPGRFSGRQFSNSRSEMNVSTLELGDSALYLCASSLARGRGDEQFFGPGTRLTVL.

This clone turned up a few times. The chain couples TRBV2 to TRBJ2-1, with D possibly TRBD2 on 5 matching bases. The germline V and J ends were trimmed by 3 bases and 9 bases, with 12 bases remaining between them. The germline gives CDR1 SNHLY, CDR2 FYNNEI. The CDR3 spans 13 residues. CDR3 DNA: TGTGCCAGCAGTGAGGACCTGGGGAGTGAGCAGTTCTTC. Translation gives CASSEDLGSEQFF.

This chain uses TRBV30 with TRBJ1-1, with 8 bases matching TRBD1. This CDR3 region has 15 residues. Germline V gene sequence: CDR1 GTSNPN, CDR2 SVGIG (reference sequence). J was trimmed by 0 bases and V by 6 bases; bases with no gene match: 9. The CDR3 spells CACFGTGVMNTEAFF. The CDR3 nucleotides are TGTGCCTGTTTCGGGACAGGAGTTATGAACACTGAAGCTTTCTTT.

The CDR3 nucleotides read TGTGCCAGCAGTCCCACCGGGACTTGGGGTGGCTACACCTTC. Translated: CASSPTGTWGGYTF. The rearrangement joins TRBV28 to TRBJ1-2; TRBD1 is a possible D gene (5 bases). Trimming took 5 bases from V and 7 from J, leaving 17 bases between them. From germline, CDR1 is MDHEN and CDR2 SYDVKM. The CDR3 has 14 residues.

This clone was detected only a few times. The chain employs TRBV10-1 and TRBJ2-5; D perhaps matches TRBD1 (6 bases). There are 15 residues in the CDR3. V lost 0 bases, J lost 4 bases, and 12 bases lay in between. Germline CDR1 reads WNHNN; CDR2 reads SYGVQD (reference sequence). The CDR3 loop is CASSESIWGPETQYF. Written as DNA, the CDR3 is TGCGCCAGCAGTGAGTCGATCTGGGGGCCAGAGACCCAGTACTTC.

CDR3: CASSPATSTYEQYF. DNA for the CDR3: TGTGCCAGCAGTCCAGCGACTTCTACCTACGAGCAGTACTTC. The chain uses TRBV28 and TRBJ2-7; D is ambiguous. V was trimmed by 5 bases and J by 2 bases, leaving 13 bases between them. The V gene's germline CDR1 is MDHEN and CDR2 SYDVKM. The length of the CDR3 is 14 residues.

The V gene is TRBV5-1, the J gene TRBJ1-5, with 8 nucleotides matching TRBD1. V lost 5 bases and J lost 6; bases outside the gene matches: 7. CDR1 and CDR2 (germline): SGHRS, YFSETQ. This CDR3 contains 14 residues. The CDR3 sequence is CASRLDRDGQPQHF. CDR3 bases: TGCGCCAGCAGACTGGACAGGGACGGTCAGCCCCAGCATTTT.

DNA for the CDR3: TGTGCCAGCAGTGCGGGACACAAGAACACTGAAGCTTTCTTT. It is translated as CASSAGHKNTEAFF. The rearrangement joins TRBV2 to TRBJ1-1; possible D gene TRBD1, 6 bases. The CDR3 consists of 14 residues. Per the germline V gene, CDR1 is SNHLY and CDR2 is FYNNEI. Trimming shortened V by 4 bases and J by 1 base, and 10 bases separated the two germline ends.

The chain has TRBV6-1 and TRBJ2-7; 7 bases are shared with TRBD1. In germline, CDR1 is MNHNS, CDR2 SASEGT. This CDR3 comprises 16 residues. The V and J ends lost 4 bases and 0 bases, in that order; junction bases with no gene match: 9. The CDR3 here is CASSAAGDRASYEQYF. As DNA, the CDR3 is TGTGCCAGCAGTGCCGCCGGCGACAGGGCCTCCTACGAGCAGTACTTC.

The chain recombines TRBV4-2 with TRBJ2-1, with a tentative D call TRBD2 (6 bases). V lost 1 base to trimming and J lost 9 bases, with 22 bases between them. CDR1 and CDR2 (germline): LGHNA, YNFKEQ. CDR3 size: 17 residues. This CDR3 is CASSQVVRTGGFAEQFF. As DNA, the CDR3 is TGTGCCAGCAGCCAAGTGGTTAGGACTGGGGGGTTTGCTGAGCAGTTCTTC.

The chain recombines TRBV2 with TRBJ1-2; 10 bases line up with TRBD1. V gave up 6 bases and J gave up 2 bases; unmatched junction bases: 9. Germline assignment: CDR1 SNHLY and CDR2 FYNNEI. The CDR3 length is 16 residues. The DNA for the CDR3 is TGTGCCAGCAGCACCGGGACAGGGGCCTTCAACTATGGCTACACCTTC. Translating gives CASSTGTGAFNYGYTF.

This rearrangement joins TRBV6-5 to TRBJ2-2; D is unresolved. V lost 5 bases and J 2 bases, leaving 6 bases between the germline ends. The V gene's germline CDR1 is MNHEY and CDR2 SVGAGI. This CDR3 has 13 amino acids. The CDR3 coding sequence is TGTGCCAGCAGTATCCAAAACACCGGGGAGCTGTTTTTT. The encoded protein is CASSIQNTGELFF.

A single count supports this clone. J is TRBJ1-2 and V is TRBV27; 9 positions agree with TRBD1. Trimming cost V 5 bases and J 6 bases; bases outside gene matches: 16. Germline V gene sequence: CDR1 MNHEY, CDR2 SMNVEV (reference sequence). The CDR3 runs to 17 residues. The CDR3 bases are TGTGCCAGCAGTACCGGGACAGGGTTCCCCGGGGTTCATGGCTACACCTTC. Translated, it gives CASSTGTGFPGVHGYTF.

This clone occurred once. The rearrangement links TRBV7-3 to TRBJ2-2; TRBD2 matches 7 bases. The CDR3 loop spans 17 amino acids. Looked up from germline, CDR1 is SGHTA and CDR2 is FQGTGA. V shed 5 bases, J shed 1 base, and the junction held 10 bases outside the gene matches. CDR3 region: CASSPEWSSGNTGELFF. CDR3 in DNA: TGTGCCAGCAGCCCAGAGTGGTCTAGCGGGAACACCGGGGAGCTGTTTTTT.